This TCR beta chain emerged from a study of tumor and adjacent non-tumor tissue in lung cancer. Concerning this clonotype: The junction shows a germline mismatch at one end, possibly a read error.

This sample's RNA came from whole unsorted tissue. TCRbeta libraries were built with three rounds of nested PCR, modified from ARM-PCR. In TCRdb, the multiplex PCR reads were re-called with MiXCR into one record per CDR3 protein. Of around 200,000 distinct CDR3 sequences detected, 60% to 75% appear once; the ten largest clones hold approximately 26%. Germline-derived CDR1 and CDR2 are MNHEY and SVGEGT. There are 14 residues in the CDR3. This TCR came from a man between 60 and 75 years old with non-small cell lung cancer. This rearrangement joins TRBV6-2 or TRBV6-3 to TRBJ2-5; D gene ambiguous. The sample comprised lung tumor tissue. CDR3 protein: CANSSQRYQETQYF. In DNA, the CDR3 is TGTGCCAACAGTAGCCAGAGGTACCAAGAGACCCAGTACTTC.